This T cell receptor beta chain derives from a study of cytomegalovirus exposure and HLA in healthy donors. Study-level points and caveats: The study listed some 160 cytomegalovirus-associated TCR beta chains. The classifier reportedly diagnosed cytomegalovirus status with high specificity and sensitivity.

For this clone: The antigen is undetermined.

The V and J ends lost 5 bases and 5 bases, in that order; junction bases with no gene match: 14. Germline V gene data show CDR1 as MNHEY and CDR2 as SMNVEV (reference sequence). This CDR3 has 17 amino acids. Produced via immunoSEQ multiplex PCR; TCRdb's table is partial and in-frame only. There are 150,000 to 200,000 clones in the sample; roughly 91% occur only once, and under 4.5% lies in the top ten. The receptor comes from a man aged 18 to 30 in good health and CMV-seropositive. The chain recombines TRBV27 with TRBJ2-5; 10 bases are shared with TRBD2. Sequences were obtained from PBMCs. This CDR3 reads CASSEASGRGVRETQYF. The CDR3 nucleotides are TGTGCCAGCAGTGAAGCTAGCGGGAGAGGGGTGAGGGAGACCCAGTACTTC.